This paragraph reports one T cell receptor (beta chain). Its antigen is not known. Profiling relied on immunoSEQ multiplex PCR, and the TCRdb table lists in-frame clones only, not all of them. This sample has approximately 32,000 clones; 70% occur once, and the top ten carry 4%. This entry comes from a study of radiotherapy plus CTLA-4 blockade in lung cancer. V shed 2 bases, J shed 7 bases, and the junction held 6 bases outside the gene matches. The CDR3 length is 16 residues. Germline V lookup: CDR1 MGHDK, CDR2 SYGVNS. CTLA-4 blockade using ipilimumab, together with focal radiation, was received by patients with chemo-refractory metastatic non-small-cell lung cancer. General study results and limits: Early clone dynamics of blood T cells, plus interferon-beta, reportedly predicted response best. Expansion of tumor-derived TCR clones was observed in blood after radiotherapy plus ipilimumab.

The sample here was peripheral blood, taken from a patient treated with radiotherapy plus ipilimumab. The J gene is TRBJ1-5, the V gene TRBV25-1, with TRBD1 matching 12 bases. This clonotype originated in a human donor with non-small cell lung cancer who had stable disease on radiotherapy plus ipilimumab. The DNA for the CDR3 is TGTGCCAGCAGTGAAGCCGGGACAGGGGGCGAACAGCCCCAGCATTTT. As protein: CASSEAGTGGEQPQHF.